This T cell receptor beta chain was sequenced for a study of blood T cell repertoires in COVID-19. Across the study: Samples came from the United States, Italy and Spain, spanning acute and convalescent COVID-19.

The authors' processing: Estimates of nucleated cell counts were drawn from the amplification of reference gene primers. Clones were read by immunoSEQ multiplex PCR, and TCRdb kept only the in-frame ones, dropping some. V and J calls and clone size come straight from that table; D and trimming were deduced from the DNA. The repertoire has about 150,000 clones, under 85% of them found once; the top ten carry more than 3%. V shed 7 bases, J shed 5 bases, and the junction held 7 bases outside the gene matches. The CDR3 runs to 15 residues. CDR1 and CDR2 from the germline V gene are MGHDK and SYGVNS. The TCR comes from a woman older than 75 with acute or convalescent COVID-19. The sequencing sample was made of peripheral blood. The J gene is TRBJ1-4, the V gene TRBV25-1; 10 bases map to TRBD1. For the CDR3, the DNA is TGTGCCAGCACGGGACAGGGGACGCTAAATGAAAAACTGTTTTTT. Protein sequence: CASTGQGTLNEKLFF.